The rows below give T cell receptor beta chains drawn from one sample of a study of T cell responses to AZD1222 COVID-19 vaccine. Libraries were prepared by immunoSEQ multiplex PCR; TCRdb keeps only in-frame clonotypes and omits some of them. The sample shows just under 85,000 clones, more than 75% of them seen only once. This specimen was peripheral blood, taken on day 0 of AZD1222 vaccination. The receptor source for this set is an adult in good health. CDR3s include the opening cysteine and the closing phenylalanine or tryptophan. A D gene is named only where the DNA matches it firmly. Part of the rows lack a size; the others show once, few, many or a class for expanded clones.

CDR3: CASSSIPDINTIYF
DNA: TGCGCCAGCAGCTCAATACCCGACATAAACACCATATATTTT
size: NA
J: TRBJ1-3
D: NA
V: TRBV5-1

CDR3: CAIANGGWETQYF
DNA: TGTGCCATCGCGAACGGCGGTTGGGAGACCCAGTACTTC
size: few
J: TRBJ2-5
D: NA
V: TRBV10-3

CDR3: CASSNDPTDTQYF
DNA: TGTGCCAGCAGCAACGATCCCACAGATACGCAGTATTTT
size: NA
J: TRBJ2-3
D: NA
V: TRBV7-9

CDR3: CSVLAPDEQYF
DNA: TGCAGCGTTTTGGCGCCGGACGAGCAGTACTTC
size: NA
J: TRBJ2-7
D: NA
V: TRBV29-1

CDR3: CASSLSSAGSPLHF
DNA: TGTGCCAGCAGCTTAAGTAGTGCCGGATCACCCCTCCACTTT
size: once
J: TRBJ1-6
D: NA
V: TRBV7-2

CDR3: CASSGQGSSNEKLFF
DNA: TGTGCCAGCAGCGGACAGGGGTCGAGTAATGAAAAACTGTTTTTT
size: once
J: TRBJ1-4
D: TRBD1
V: TRBV9

CDR3: CASSLLQGTGGELFF
DNA: TGTGCCAGCTCCCTACTACAGGGAACGGGCGGGGAGCTGTTTTTT
size: NA
J: TRBJ2-2
D: NA
V: TRBV18

CDR3: CASSQGRGGFYGYTF
DNA: TGTGCCAGCAGCCAAGGAAGAGGGGGCTTCTATGGCTACACCTTC
size: NA
J: TRBJ1-2
D: TRBD1
V: TRBV3-1/TRBV3-2

CDR3: CASSSQEPGRPIETQYF
DNA: TGCGCCAGCAGCTCCCAGGAGCCAGGGAGGCCTATAGAGACCCAGTACTTC
size: NA
J: TRBJ2-5
D: NA
V: TRBV5-1

CDR3: CASSWDSTYEQYF
DNA: TGTGCCAGCAGTTGGGACAGTACCTACGAGCAGTACTTC
size: NA
J: TRBJ2-7
D: TRBD1
V: TRBV28

CDR3: CASSLRYLGPPYNEQFF
DNA: TGTGCCAGCAGTCTACGATACCTCGGACCCCCTTACAATGAGCAGTTCTTC
size: NA
J: TRBJ2-1
D: NA
V: TRBV28

CDR3: CASSQEGRTSGGLSYF
DNA: TGTGCCAGCAGCCAAGAGGGGCGGACTAGCGGAGGCCTATCGTATTTT
size: NA
J: TRBJ2-3
D: TRBD2
V: TRBV4-2

CDR3: CASSIDAAALNYGYTF
DNA: TGTGCCAGTAGTATAGATGCGGCAGCTTTAAACTATGGCTACACCTTC
size: NA
J: TRBJ1-2
D: NA
V: TRBV19

CDR3: CASSAGQGYGYTF
DNA: TGTGCCAGCAGTGCCGGGCAGGGCTATGGCTACACCTTC
size: NA
J: TRBJ1-2
D: NA
V: TRBV11-2